Following are 13 T cell receptor beta chains from one sample sequenced in a study of human thymus T cells. Sequenced by immunoSEQ multiplex PCR; TCRdb stores in-frame clones only, minus some. The sample has about 78,000 clones, roughly 96% seen once. Resections from corrective heart surgery supplied the thymus tissue. Sequenced sample: thymus tissue. The origin of the receptors is a boy under two years old with a congenital heart defect but otherwise immunologically healthy.

This clone was seen only once. The chain is built from TRBV5-4 and TRBJ2-1; 11 bases are shared with TRBD2. Germline trimming cut 0 bases from V and 9 bases from J; bases unmatched to any gene: 5. The CDR3 extends over 15 amino acids. Germline V gives CDR1 SGHNT, CDR2 YYREEE (reference sequence). The CDR3 DNA reads TGTGCCAGCAGCTTGGACCTAGCGGGAGGAGGTGAGCAGTTCTTC. Residues: CASSLDLAGGGEQFF. The variable domain in full, completed from reference TRBV5-4 and TRBJ2-1, reads ETGVTQSPTHLIKTRGQQVTLRCSSQSGHNTVSWYQQALGQGPQFIFQYYREEENGRGNFPPRFSGLQFPNYSSELNVNALELDDSALYLCASSLDLAGGGEQFFGPGTRLTVL.

The chain recombines TRBV7-6 with TRBJ2-7; TRBD2 matches 13 bases. In germline, CDR1 is SGHVS, CDR2 FNYEAQ. The CDR3 sequence is 17 residues long. With V trimmed by 1 base and J by 4 bases, 7 bases remained unmatched. CDR3 sequence reads: CASSLEVTSGGVYEQYF. The CDR3 nucleotides read TGTGCCAGCAGCTTAGAAGTAACTAGCGGGGGGGTTTACGAGCAGTACTTC. The entire variable domain, with the rest obtained from reference TRBV7-6 and TRBJ2-7, is as follows: GAGVSQSPRYKVTKRGQDVALRCDPISGHVSLYWYRQALGQGPEFLTYFNYEAQQDKSGLPNDRFSAERPEGSISTLTIQRTEQRDSAMYRCASSLEVTSGGVYEQYFGPGTRLTVT.

The V and J genes are TRBV6-1 and TRBJ2-3, with 8 bases identical to TRBD2. The trim removed 5 bases at V and 4 bases at J, leaving 8 bases unmatched. Germline V gene lookup returns CDR1 MNHNS and CDR2 SASEGT. The CDR3 is 15 residues long. The CDR3 loop reads CASSLKRERADTQYF. The CDR3 nucleotides read TGTGCCAGCAGTCTCAAGCGGGAGCGGGCAGATACGCAGTATTTT.

The V and J genes are TRBV5-1 and TRBJ1-1; 9 nucleotides agree with TRBD1. The CDR3 length is 15 residues. In germline, CDR1 is SGHRS, CDR2 YFSETQ. The V gene end was trimmed by 0 bases and the J gene end by 1 base; junction bases not matched to a gene: 1. The CDR3 spells CASSLEDRGNTEAFF. DNA for the CDR3: TGCGCCAGCAGCTTGGAGGACAGGGGGAACACTGAAGCTTTCTTT.

The CDR3 DNA reads as TGTGCCAGCGGTGGGACTAGCGCAGATACGCAGTATTTT. It yields the protein CASGGTSADTQYF. V and J are TRBV9 and TRBJ2-3, with 10 bases matching TRBD2. The CDR3 loop spans 13 amino acids. With 7 bases clipped from V and 4 bases from J, the junction kept 3 bases outside the gene matches. In germline, CDR1 is SGDLS, CDR2 YYNGEE.

This chain links TRBV7-9 with TRBJ2-5; 12 bases match TRBD2. CDR1 and CDR2 (germline): SEHNR, FQNEAQ (reference sequence). The CDR3 has 16 amino acids. Unmatched junction bases numbered 4, after V lost 3 bases and J lost 2 bases. CDR3 DNA sequence: TGTGCCAGCAGCTTCCGGACTAGCGGGATTCAAGAGACCCAGTACTTC. It specifies CASSFRTSGIQETQYF.

V usage is TRBV29-1 and J usage is TRBJ1-2, with D maybe TRBD1 (5 bases). V was pared by 0 bases and J by 4 bases, with 21 bases between. The germline V gene encodes CDR1 SQVTM and CDR2 ANQGSEA. The CDR3 has 17 amino acids. Written as DNA, the CDR3 is TGCAGCGTTGAAGACTGGGAAGCAGGCGCCGGGGGCTATGGCTACACCTTC. This gives the protein CSVEDWEAGAGGYGYTF.

The chain uses TRBV21-1 and TRBJ1-4; the DNA was not compared with TRBD1, the D call given in the table. TRBV21-1 is deemed a pseudogene. This CDR3 contains 16 residues. The CDR3 region is CASSLIPDSDNEKLFF. The CDR3 region has the DNA TGTGCCAGCTCACTCATCCCGGACAGCGATAATGAAAAACTGTTTTTT.

This chain connects TRBV5-4 to TRBJ2-3; 11 nucleotides align to TRBD2. The germline CDR1 and CDR2 sequences are SGHNT and YYREEE (reference sequence). V trimming: 5 bases; J trimming: 2 bases; junction bases outside the gene matches: 7. The CDR3 is made up of 16 amino acids. The CDR3: CASRTVAGGPTDTQYF. The CDR3 coding sequence is TGTGCCAGCAGGACGGTAGCGGGGGGGCCCACAGATACGCAGTATTTT.

The genes are TRBV7-9 and TRBJ2-7, with TRBD1 as a possible D gene (6 bases). Trimming stripped 8 bases from V and 4 bases from J, with 12 bases between. This CDR3 spans 12 amino acids. Germline CDR1 SEHNR, CDR2 FQNEAQ (reference sequence). CDR3 coding DNA: TGTGCCAGCTCTCAGGGGCGTTACGAGCAGTACTTC. Translation: CASSQGRYEQYF. The full variable domain, with the rest looked up from reference TRBV7-9 and TRBJ2-7, is DTGVSQNPRHKITKRGQNVTFRCDPISEHNRLYWYRQTLGQGPEFLTYFQNEAQLEKSRLLSDRFSAERPKGSFSTLEIQRTEQGDSAMYLCASSQGRYEQYFGPGTRLTVT.

V gene TRBV19 combines with J gene TRBJ1-1; maybe TRBD1 (5 bases). The CDR3 runs 17 residues. The V and J ends lost 5 bases and 1 base respectively, with 20 bases between them. The germline CDR1 and CDR2 sequences are LNHDA and SQIVND (reference sequence). The CDR3 DNA follows: TGTGCCAGTAGTCTGACCTCAGGGAATCTTACGAACACTGAAGCTTTCTTT. Its protein is CASSLTSGNLTNTEAFF.

This clone occurred once. The chain recombines TRBV11-2 with TRBJ2-3; 9 nucleotides match TRBD2. The V segment lost 4 bases and the J segment 4 bases; nucleotides outside the gene matches: 6. The CDR3 sequence is 15 residues long. The germline V gene has CDR1 SGHAT and CDR2 FQNNGV. CDR3 nucleotides: TGTGCCAGCAGCTCCCTAGCGGGGATCTCAGATACGCAGTATTTT. Its translation is CASSSLAGISDTQYF.

The V and J genes are TRBV27 and TRBJ1-1; D ambiguous. The CDR3 extends over 13 amino acids. The V end was cut by 6 bases, the J end by 0 bases, with 8 bases between. The germline V gene encodes CDR1 MNHEY and CDR2 SMNVEV (reference sequence). CDR3 bases: TGTGCCAGCAGCCTCAAGATGAACACTGAAGCTTTCTTT. Residues: CASSLKMNTEAFF.